A single sample is the source of the 17 T cell receptor beta chains below, sequenced in a study of graft-versus-host responses after intestinal transplantation. The assay was immunoSEQ multiplex PCR, and TCRdb's table has in-frame clones only and misses some. This sample has about 7,800 clones, with more than 25% found just once. Investigators plated approximately 200,000 CFSE-labeled responder cells together with approximately 200,000 irradiated stimulator cells labeled with violet dye. This sample comprised alloreactive CD8+ T cells from a mixed lymphocyte reaction culture, obtained before intestinal transplant. Subset denoted: CFSE-low proliferating T cells sorted from approximately 6-day pre-transplant mixed lymphocyte reaction (GvH or HvG direction). The receptors originated from a human patient who received an intestinal transplant.

This clone is labeled as medium-sized. The gene calls are TRBV28 and TRBJ1-5; maybe TRBD1 (6 bases). Germline loops: CDR1 MDHEN, CDR2 SYDVKM. CDR3 length: 17 amino acids. Trimming shortened V by 3 bases and J by 2 bases, and 17 bases separated the two germline ends. The CDR3 bases are TGTGCCAGCAGTTTTATGGGAGGGGGTTATGGCAATCAGCCCCAGCATTTT. Protein product: CASSFMGGGYGNQPQHF. The full variable domain, its missing parts supplied by reference TRBV28 and TRBJ1-5, is DVKVTQSSRYLVKRTGEKVFLECVQDMDHENMFWYRQDPGLGLRLIYFSYDVKMKEKGDIPEGYSVSREKKERFSLILESASTNQTSMYLCASSFMGGGYGNQPQHFGDGTRLSIL.

The chain has TRBV7-7 and TRBJ2-3; 10 nucleotides align to TRBD1. With 5 bases clipped from V and 2 bases from J, the junction kept 19 bases outside the gene matches. This CDR3 has 20 amino acids. Germline CDR1 SSHAT, CDR2 FNYEAQ (reference sequence). Written as DNA, the CDR3 is TGTGCCAGCAGCCAATACCCCAACGCCGGACAGGGGGAAAACACAGATACGCAGTATTTT. Translated, it gives CASSQYPNAGQGENTDTQYF.

The chain carries TRBV4-2 and TRBJ2-6, with a weak D call TRBD2 (5 bases). The CDR3 contains 18 residues. Germline values: CDR1 LGHNA, CDR2 YNFKEQ. With 0 bases removed from V and 2 bases from J, the gap between germline ends came to 14 bases. As DNA, the CDR3 is TGTGCCAGCAGCCAAGATCAGGCCCCCGGGGCTGGGGCCAACGTCCTGACTTTC. Amino acid sequence: CASSQDQAPGAGANVLTF.

This clone was found a few times. The chain is built from TRBV4-2 and TRBJ2-7, with D tentatively TRBD2 (6 bases). CDR3 size: 13 residues. Germline V gives CDR1 LGHNA, CDR2 YNFKEQ. V shed 3 bases and J shed 2 bases, with 8 bases lying between them. The CDR3 loop reads CASSHRETYEQYF. The CDR3 nucleotides read TGTGCCAGCAGCCACCGGGAGACCTACGAGCAGTACTTC.

The J gene is TRBJ1-2, the V gene TRBV30, with 7 bases fitting TRBD1. The CDR3 consists of 15 residues. Looked up from germline, CDR1 is GTSNPN and CDR2 is SVGIG (reference sequence). J gave up 6 bases and V 8 bases, and 18 bases lay outside the gene matches. The CDR3 spells CARRDRVYLLDGYTF. The CDR3 coding sequence is TGTGCCCGACGAGACAGGGTTTACCTTCTGGATGGCTACACCTTC.

This clone was counted only a few times. The chain couples TRBV18 to TRBJ1-2; no definite D call. Trimming took 3 bases from V and 4 from J, leaving 6 bases between them. Germline CDR1 and CDR2: KGHSH and LQKENI. The CDR3 totals 12 residues. CDR3 coding DNA: TGTGCCAGCTCACCCGGAGGCTATGGCTACACCTTC. Translated: CASSPGGYGYTF.

The V call is TRBV7-9, the J call TRBJ1-2; D gene uncertain. Trimming removed 5 bases from V and 5 bases from J, with 12 bases in between. The CDR3 runs 13 residues. CDR1 is SEHNR, CDR2 FQNEAQ, per germline (reference sequence). CDR3 sequence reads: CASSPRAAYGYTF. CDR3 in DNA: TGTGCCAGCAGCCCACGAGCAGCGTATGGCTACACCTTC.

A word on this clone: The same CDR3 can be traced to other DNA sequences in this sample. The chain joins TRBV9 to TRBJ2-7, with TRBD2 as a possible D gene (5 bases). With 2 bases removed from V and 2 bases from J, the gap between germline ends came to 11 bases. Germline loops: CDR1 SGDLS, CDR2 YYNGEE. The CDR3 runs 14 residues. The CDR3 here is CASSVSGGPYEQYF. The DNA for the CDR3 is TGTGCCAGCAGCGTCTCTGGAGGACCCTACGAGCAGTACTTC.

By frequency in the sample, this clone is medium-sized. The V gene is TRBV23-1, the J gene TRBJ1-3, with 7 bases lining up with TRBD1. TRBV23-1 is known as an ORF, though its function is uncertain. V shed 6 bases, J shed 2 bases, and the junction held 7 bases outside the gene matches. The CDR3 is 15 amino acids. CDR3 DNA: TGCGCCAGCAGGAGAATCCAGGGGGCTGGAAACACCATATATTTT. Translation: CASRRIQGAGNTIYF.

This clone came up a few times. The J gene is TRBJ2-3, the V gene TRBV6-1; 9 bases agree with TRBD2. Germline lookup yields CDR1 MNHNS and CDR2 SASEGT. CDR3 length: 15 residues. With V trimmed by 5 bases and J by 3 bases, 6 bases remained unmatched. This CDR3 reads CASSLWREGTDTQYF. As DNA, the CDR3 is TGTGCCAGCAGTCTTTGGCGGGAGGGAACAGATACGCAGTATTTT.

V usage is TRBV7-8 and J usage is TRBJ2-5, with D perhaps TRBD2 (5 bases). The end of the DNA fits TRBJ2-7 better, so the J call may be wrong. The germline V gene encodes CDR1 SGHVS and CDR2 FQNEAQ. The CDR3 totals 13 residues. The CDR3 spells CASSAGSSYEQYF. In DNA, the CDR3 is TGTGCCAGCAGCGCGGGTAGCTCCTACGAGCAGTACTTC.

This clone was counted once. V gene TRBV30 combines with J gene TRBJ1-6; 9 positions match TRBD1. V lost 4 bases, J lost 10 bases, and 11 bases stayed unmatched. This CDR3 is 15 amino acids long. Germline V lookup: CDR1 GTSNPN, CDR2 SVGIG (reference sequence). In DNA, the CDR3 is TGTGCCTGGAATATTGCTTGGACAGGGGACTCACCCCTCCACTTT. Translation gives CAWNIAWTGDSPLHF.

This clone was observed a handful of times. The chain recombines TRBV7-9 with TRBJ2-2; D not resolved. V was pared by 3 bases and J by 7 bases, with 6 bases between. This CDR3 is 12 amino acids long. CDR1 SEHNR and CDR2 FQNEAQ come from the germline V gene (reference sequence). The CDR3 reads CASSFLGGELFF. The CDR3 nucleotides read TGTGCCAGCAGCTTTCTAGGCGGGGAGCTGTTTTTT.

The chain couples TRBV7-8 to TRBJ2-2, with 9 bases lining up with TRBD2. The germline V gene has CDR1 SGHVS and CDR2 FQNEAQ. V lost 4 bases and J lost 7; bases outside the gene matches: 16. CDR3 length: 18 amino acids. The CDR3 protein is CASSSLAPGTSFLGELFF. CDR3 sequence (DNA): TGTGCCAGCAGCTCCCTAGCCCCCGGGACTAGCTTTCTCGGGGAGCTGTTTTTT.

This clone occurred a few times. As DNA, the CDR3 is TGTGCCAGCACCACGGGAGCGGATAGCCCCTACGAGCAGTACTTC. Amino acids: CASTTGADSPYEQYF. The chain links TRBV27 to TRBJ2-7; possibly TRBD2 for D (6 bases). V dropped 7 bases and J dropped 2 bases, with 18 bases sitting between them. Germline CDR1 reads MNHEY; CDR2 reads SMNVEV (reference sequence). There are 15 residues in the CDR3.

V is TRBV10-3 and J is TRBJ2-1, with a possible D match to TRBD2 (6 bases). The V end lost 4 bases, the J end lost 6 bases, and 16 bases lay between the germline ends. Germline values: CDR1 ENHRY, CDR2 SYGVKD. The CDR3 is 15 residues long. The CDR3 sequence: CAISGAGRTSNEQFF. Written as DNA, the CDR3 is TGTGCCATCAGTGGGGCGGGAAGGACTTCCAATGAGCAGTTCTTC.

The J gene is TRBJ1-1, the V gene TRBV2, with D possibly matching TRBD1 (5 bases). The CDR3 has 14 residues. The ends were cut back, 4 bases at V and 0 bases at J, with 9 bases in the middle. The germline V gene has CDR1 SNHLY and CDR2 FYNNEI. This chain's CDR3 is CASSVLTVNTEAFF. CDR3 sequence (DNA): TGTGCCAGCAGTGTTCTGACAGTGAACACTGAAGCTTTCTTT.